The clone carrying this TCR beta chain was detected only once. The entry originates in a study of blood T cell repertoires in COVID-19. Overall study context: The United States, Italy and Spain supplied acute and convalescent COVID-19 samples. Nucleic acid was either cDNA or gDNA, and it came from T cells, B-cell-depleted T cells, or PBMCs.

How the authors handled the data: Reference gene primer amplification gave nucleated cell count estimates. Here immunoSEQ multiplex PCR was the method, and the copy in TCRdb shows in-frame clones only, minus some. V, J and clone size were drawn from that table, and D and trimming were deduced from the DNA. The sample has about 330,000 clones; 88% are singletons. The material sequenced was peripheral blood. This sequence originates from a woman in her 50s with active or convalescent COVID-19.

This CDR3 reads CASSEFGVYEAFF. The CDR3 region has the DNA TGTGCCAGCAGTGAATTCGGGGTCTATGAAGCTTTCTTT. This chain uses TRBV25-1 with TRBJ1-1; D not resolved. Trimming cost V 1 base and J 7 bases, with 10 bases left between them. CDR3 size: 13 residues. The germline gives CDR1 MGHDK, CDR2 SYGVNS.